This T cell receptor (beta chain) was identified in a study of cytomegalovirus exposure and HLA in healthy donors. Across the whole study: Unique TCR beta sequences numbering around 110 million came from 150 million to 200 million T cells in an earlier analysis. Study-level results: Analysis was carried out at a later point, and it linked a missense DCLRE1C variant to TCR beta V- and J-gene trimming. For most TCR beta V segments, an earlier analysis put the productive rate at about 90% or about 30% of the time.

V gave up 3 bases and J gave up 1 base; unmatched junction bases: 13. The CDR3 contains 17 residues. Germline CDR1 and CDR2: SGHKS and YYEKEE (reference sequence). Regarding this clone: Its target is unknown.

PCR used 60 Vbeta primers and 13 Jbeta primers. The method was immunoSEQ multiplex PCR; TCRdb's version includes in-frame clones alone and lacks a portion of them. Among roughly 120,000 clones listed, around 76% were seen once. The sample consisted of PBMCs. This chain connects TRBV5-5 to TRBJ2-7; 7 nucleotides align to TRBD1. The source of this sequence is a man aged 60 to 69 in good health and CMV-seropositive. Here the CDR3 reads CASSSRPQGIGSYEQYF. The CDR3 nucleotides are TGTGCCAGCAGCTCCCGGCCACAGGGGATAGGGTCCTACGAGCAGTACTTC.